One sample yielded the 17 T cell receptor beta chains listed below, sequenced in a study of blood T cell repertoires in COVID-19. This table comes from immunoSEQ multiplex PCR, and its TCRdb copy is limited to in-frame clones, with some not included. The profile shows about 170,000 clones, around 82% of them singletons. The sequencing input was peripheral blood. All receptors derive from a woman older than 75 with active or convalescent COVID-19.

The genes are TRBV4-1 and TRBJ1-4; 9 bases are a match to TRBD1. There are 18 residues in the CDR3. Germline V CDR1 and CDR2: MGHRA, YSYEKL. V lost 0 bases to trimming and J lost 4 bases; unmatched junction nucleotides: 9. This CDR3 is CASSQEHRGLLNNEKLFF. CDR3 sequence (DNA): TGCGCCAGCAGCCAAGAACACAGGGGGCTACTAAATAATGAAAAACTGTTTTTT.

This rearrangement joins TRBV6-5 to TRBJ2-1; D not resolved. The V gene's germline CDR1 is MNHEY and CDR2 SVGAGI. The CDR3 is 13 residues long. V was clipped by 6 bases and J by 8 bases, with 14 bases between them. CDR3 amino acids: CASRKTGSHEQFF. CDR3 coding DNA: TGTGCCAGCAGAAAAACGGGTAGCCATGAGCAGTTCTTC.

This chain uses TRBV7-9 with TRBJ2-1, with TRBD1 matching over 8 bases. V lost 2 bases and J lost 8; bases outside the gene matches: 14. Germline CDR1 reads SEHNR; CDR2 reads FQNEAQ (reference sequence). This CDR3 has 17 residues. The chain's CDR3 is CASSLLRGDRSSDEQFF. CDR3 in DNA: TGTGCCAGCAGCTTATTAAGGGGGGACAGGAGCTCCGATGAGCAGTTCTTC.

This chain links TRBV6-5 with TRBJ2-2; the D gene is possibly TRBD2 (6 bases). CDR3 size: 15 residues. The germline V and J ends were trimmed by 7 bases and 0 bases, with 12 bases remaining between them. The germline gives CDR1 MNHEY, CDR2 SVGAGI. CDR3 bases: TGTGCCAGCACCTTTAGCGGATCGAACACCGGGGAGCTGTTTTTT. It codes for CASTFSGSNTGELFF.

The chain carries TRBV19 and TRBJ2-6; D unresolved. Trimming cost V 5 bases and J 0 bases, with 17 bases left between them. CDR1 is LNHDA, CDR2 SQIVND, per germline (reference sequence). The CDR3 length is 18 residues. The CDR3 DNA follows: TGTGCCAGTAGTTACCGTGGTAGGTCGGGCTCTGGGGCCAACGTCCTGACTTTC. Amino acids: CASSYRGRSGSGANVLTF.

The chain is built from TRBV5-1 and TRBJ2-7, with 7 bases matching TRBD1. The V gene end was trimmed by 4 bases and the J gene end by 5 bases; junction bases not matched to a gene: 12. This CDR3 spans 15 amino acids. Germline-derived CDR1 and CDR2 are SGHRS and YFSETQ. DNA of the CDR3: TGCGCCAGCAGCCCAGGACAGGTCTTGGGGAACGAGCAGTACTTC. Its protein product is CASSPGQVLGNEQYF.

The chain is built from TRBV5-8 and TRBJ2-7; D possibly corresponds to TRBD2 (5 bases). Between the trimmed V and J ends, which lost 1 base and 3 bases, there was a span of 8 bases. This CDR3 contains 13 residues. CDR1 and CDR2 from the germline V gene are SGHTS and YDEGEE. The CDR3 DNA sequence: TGTGCCAGCAGCTTGCGGGGTCGCTACGAGCAGTACTTC. This encodes CASSLRGRYEQYF. Complete variable domain (other parts from reference TRBV5-8 and TRBJ2-7): EAGVTQSPTHLIKTRGQQATLRCSPISGHTSVYWYQQALGLGLQFLLWYDEGEERNRGNFPPRFSGRQFPNYSSELNVNALELEDSALYLCASSLRGRYEQYFGPGTRLTVT.

Here the CDR3 DNA reads TGCGCCAGCAGCTTGGCCGGGACAGGCGATTCCCAGTACTTC. This codes for CASSLAGTGDSQYF. This chain connects TRBV5-1 to TRBJ2-7, with 8 bases matching TRBD1. The V gene end was trimmed by 0 bases and the J gene end by 10 bases; junction bases not matched to a gene: 9. CDR3 length equals 14 residues. CDR1 and CDR2 (germline): SGHRS, YFSETQ.

This chain links TRBV6-5 with TRBJ2-1; 12 bases are shared with TRBD2. After removal of 6 bases from V and 6 bases from J, the junction contained 6 bases not matched to a gene. The CDR3 length is 15 residues. Germline CDR1 and CDR2: MNHEY and SVGAGI. The CDR3 region has the DNA TGTGCCAGCAGGGCCCCGGGACTAGCGGGCAATGAGCAGTTCTTC. Protein sequence: CASRAPGLAGNEQFF.

The V and J genes are TRBV5-5 and TRBJ1-4, with 9 bases identical to TRBD1. Germline CDR1 is SGHKS and CDR2 is YYEKEE (reference sequence). Germline trimming cut 4 bases from V and 3 bases from J; bases unmatched to any gene: 4. There are 15 residues in the CDR3. The CDR3: CASSKGQGSNEKLFF. The CDR3 coding sequence is TGTGCCAGCAGCAAGGGACAGGGATCTAATGAAAAACTGTTTTTT.

The gene calls are TRBV10-3 and TRBJ1-2; 7 bases match TRBD1. V was clipped by 4 bases and J by 10 bases; unmatched bases: 9. This CDR3 region has 13 residues. Per germline, CDR1 ENHRY and CDR2 SYGVKD. The CDR3 is CAISAQGTTFYTF. Here the CDR3 DNA reads TGTGCCATCAGTGCACAGGGGACCACCTTCTACACCTTC.

Of note for this clone: Distinct nucleotide sequences in the sample also encode this CDR3. The CDR3 sequence is CASALGTGNQPQHF. The CDR3 nucleotides read TGTGCCAGCGCCTTAGGTACAGGAAATCAGCCCCAGCATTTT. The chain couples TRBV7-6 to TRBJ1-5, with D possibly matching TRBD1 (5 bases). Per germline, CDR1 SGHVS and CDR2 FNYEAQ. This CDR3 comprises 14 residues. Deletions cut 8 bases from V and 4 bases from J, with 15 bases between. Full variable domain (remainder filled in from reference TRBV7-6 and TRBJ1-5): GAGVSQSPRYKVTKRGQDVALRCDPISGHVSLYWYRQALGQGPEFLTYFNYEAQQDKSGLPNDRFSAERPEGSISTLTIQRTEQRDSAMYRCASALGTGNQPQHFGDGTRLSIL.

The chain employs TRBV28 and TRBJ2-7; TRBD2 matches at 7 bases. Germline trimming cut 5 bases from V and 5 bases from J; bases unmatched to any gene: 9. This CDR3 is built from 14 residues. Germline CDR1 MDHEN, CDR2 SYDVKM. DNA for the CDR3: TGTGCCAGCAGTCTAGCCCCAGGACTAGACGAGCAGTACTTC. Translation: CASSLAPGLDEQYF.

The gene calls are TRBV5-5 and TRBJ2-7; 8 nucleotides match TRBD1. The V gene's germline CDR1 is SGHKS and CDR2 YYEKEE (reference sequence). This CDR3 spans 15 amino acids. With 3 bases clipped from V and 7 bases from J, the junction kept 12 bases outside the gene matches. This chain's CDR3 is CASSSGTGGSGEQYF. The CDR3 bases are TGTGCCAGCAGCTCCGGTACAGGGGGTTCTGGAGAGCAGTACTTC.

V and J are TRBV5-1 and TRBJ2-1, with unresolved D. With 2 bases removed from V and 8 bases from J, the gap between germline ends came to 8 bases. The CDR3 runs to 12 residues. Germline CDR1 and CDR2: SGHRS and YFSETQ. Here the CDR3 DNA reads TGCGCCAGCAGCTTAAATCGAGATGAGCAGTTCTTC. Protein product: CASSLNRDEQFF.

The chain is built from TRBV5-1 and TRBJ2-3; 10 nucleotides align to TRBD1. Germline V gives CDR1 SGHRS, CDR2 YFSETQ. J gave up 4 bases and V 4 bases, and 9 bases lay outside the gene matches. The CDR3 contains 16 residues. CDR3 DNA sequence: TGCGCCAGCAGCATGCCGGGACAGGGGACGGCAGATACGCAGTATTTT. Protein sequence: CASSMPGQGTADTQYF.

The genes are TRBV6-4 and TRBJ1-6, with TRBD1 as a possible D gene (6 bases). Germline CDR1 and CDR2: MRHNA and SNTAGT. This CDR3 region has 15 residues. The V end lost 6 bases, the J end lost 7 bases, and 16 bases lay between the germline ends. The CDR3, as DNA: TGTGCCAGCAGGCCGACAGGATATAGGAATTCACCCCTCCACTTT. This sequence encodes CASRPTGYRNSPLHF.